The 22 T cell receptor beta chains reported below all come from one sample, sequenced in a study of T cell clonotyping in hematopoietic cell transplantation. TCRdb keeps only in-frame clones here, not all; method: immunoSEQ multiplex PCR. In the table there are over a thousand clones, 78% of which are singletons. The starting material was PBMCs, obtained 30 days after allogeneic stem cell transplant. These receptors came from a male patient aged 60 to 75 who had an allogeneic stem cell transplant, so the T cells may come from the graft donor. Some clones in this sample may be carry-over from other donors' samples.

The rearrangement links TRBV5-4 to TRBJ1-2; 8 positions agree with TRBD1. V trimming: 1 base; J trimming: 3 bases; junction bases outside the gene matches: 5. CDR1 is SGHNT and CDR2 is YYREEE in the germline V gene (reference sequence). The CDR3 has 15 amino acids. The CDR3 DNA reads TGTGCCAGCAGCTTGTCCTCAGGGGGCGACTATGGCTACACCTTC. Its translation: CASSLSSGGDYGYTF.

The rearrangement joins TRBV7-8 to TRBJ2-5; 7 positions agree with TRBD2. V lost 5 bases to trimming and J lost 2 bases; unmatched junction nucleotides: 8. The CDR3 covers 15 residues. CDR1 is SGHVS and CDR2 is FQNEAQ in the germline V gene. CDR3 loop: CASSPGLAVQETQYF. The CDR3 region has the DNA TGTGCCAGCAGCCCCGGGCTAGCGGTACAAGAGACCCAGTACTTC.

The V call is TRBV6-5, the J call TRBJ1-1; 8 positions agree with TRBD1. The junction had 0 bases not matched to a gene; V was cut back by 2 bases and J by 1 base. The length of the CDR3 is 14 residues. The germline CDR1 and CDR2 sequences are MNHEY and SVGAGI. CDR3 protein: CASSYGTGNTEAFF. The CDR3 region has the DNA TGTGCCAGCAGTTACGGGACAGGGAACACTGAAGCTTTCTTT.

The rearrangement uses TRBV6-4 and TRBJ2-1, with a possible D match to TRBD1 (6 bases). The ends were cut back, 3 bases at V and 5 bases at J, with 11 bases in the middle. The germline V gene has CDR1 MRHNA and CDR2 SNTAGT. CDR3 size: 14 residues. The CDR3 DNA sequence: TGTGCCAGCAGTGAGTCAGGGGAAAACAATGAGCAGTTCTTC. Its translation: CASSESGENNEQFF.

V usage is TRBV7-8 and J usage is TRBJ1-5; D call uncertain. The V end was cut by 1 base, the J end by 2 bases, with 9 bases between. There are 15 residues in the CDR3. Germline V lookup: CDR1 SGHVS, CDR2 FQNEAQ. CDR3 DNA: TGTGCCAGCAGCTTAGGGGTCGCGGGCAATCAGCCCCAGCATTTT. Protein product: CASSLGVAGNQPQHF.

This clone was counted between two and nine times. The chain employs TRBV7-2 and TRBJ1-2; no definite D call. Between the trimmed V and J ends, which lost 2 bases and 7 bases, there was a span of 11 bases. CDR1 and CDR2 (germline): SGHTA, FQGNSA. This CDR3 is built from 13 residues. The CDR3 loop is CASSLHTSTGYTF. The CDR3 DNA sequence: TGTGCCAGCAGCTTACACACGAGCACTGGCTACACCTTC.

The CDR3 protein is CASTGSHTDTQYF. CDR3 nucleotides: TGTGCCAGCACCGGGAGCCACACAGATACGCAGTATTTT. The rearrangement joins TRBV5-4 to TRBJ2-3; TRBD2 is a possible D gene (6 bases). The CDR3 is 13 residues long. Trimming pared 6 bases from V and 2 bases from J, leaving 10 bases between. Germline V gene sequence: CDR1 SGHNT, CDR2 YYREEE (reference sequence).

The genes are TRBV13 and TRBJ1-2; TRBD1 is a possible D gene (6 bases). CDR3 size: 15 residues. The V gene's germline CDR1 is PRHDT and CDR2 FYEKMQ (reference sequence). Trimming pared 5 bases from V and 2 bases from J, leaving 15 bases between. The CDR3 DNA is TGTGCCAGCAGCCCTGCGGTGGGGGCCAACTATGGCTACACCTTC. Its protein product is CASSPAVGANYGYTF.

The CDR3 protein is CASSIWQGNTEAFF. The CDR3 nucleotides read TGTGCCAGTAGTATTTGGCAGGGAAACACTGAAGCTTTCTTT. The chain is built from TRBV19 and TRBJ1-1, with D possibly matching TRBD1 (5 bases). The CDR3 is made up of 14 amino acids. Germline lookup yields CDR1 LNHDA and CDR2 SQIVND (reference sequence). V was trimmed by 3 bases and J by 2 bases, leaving 10 bases between them.

V gene TRBV5-6 combines with J gene TRBJ1-4; D perhaps matches TRBD1 (6 bases). Per germline, CDR1 SGHDT and CDR2 YYEEEE. Trimming shortened V by 3 bases and J by 3 bases, and 18 bases separated the two germline ends. The CDR3 is made up of 17 amino acids. The CDR3 here is CASSSFVPGHPNEKLFF. The CDR3 nucleotides are TGTGCCAGCAGCTCATTCGTACCGGGACACCCTAATGAAAAACTGTTTTTT.

This clone showed up just once. V is TRBV30 and J is TRBJ1-1; no reliable D call. There are 11 residues in the CDR3. The V gene's germline CDR1 is GTSNPN and CDR2 SVGIG (reference sequence). With 5 bases removed from V and 0 bases from J, the gap between germline ends came to 4 bases. The DNA of the CDR3 is TGTGCCTGGTACCTGAACACTGAAGCTTTCTTT. Translated: CAWYLNTEAFF.

This clone was seen once. The CDR3 loop is CASSLSVNSAFF. The DNA of the CDR3 is TGTGCCAGCAGCCTCTCGGTCAACTCCGCTTTCTTT. V and J are TRBV7-9 and TRBJ1-1; D gene unclear. The CDR3 is made up of 12 amino acids. The germline V gene has CDR1 SEHNR and CDR2 FQNEAQ (reference sequence). Trimming stripped 5 bases from V and 11 bases from J, with 15 bases between. The full variable domain, with the rest looked up from reference TRBV7-9 and TRBJ1-1, is DTGVSQNPRHKITKRGQNVTFRCDPISEHNRLYWYRQTLGQGPEFLTYFQNEAQLEKSRLLSDRFSAERPKGSFSTLEIQRTEQGDSAMYLCASSLSVNSAFFGQGTRLTVV.

The rearrangement uses TRBV4-2 and TRBJ1-5; tentative D call: TRBD1 (6 bases). The V end lost 3 bases, the J end lost 0 bases, and 9 bases lay between the germline ends. The CDR3 runs 15 residues. From germline, CDR1 is LGHNA and CDR2 YNFKEQ. Here the CDR3 reads CASSQLDSSNQPQHF. DNA for the CDR3: TGTGCCAGCAGCCAGCTGGACAGTAGCAATCAGCCCCAGCATTTT.

J is TRBJ2-5 and V is TRBV5-1; 11 positions match TRBD2. The CDR3 sequence is 14 residues long. CDR1 and CDR2 (germline): SGHRS, YFSETQ. J gave up 6 bases and V 4 bases, and 5 bases lay outside the gene matches. In DNA, the CDR3 is TGCGCCAGCAGCCCGACTAGCGGGGAACAGACCCAGTACTTC. This sequence encodes CASSPTSGEQTQYF.

The chain has TRBV30 and TRBJ1-2; a possible D gene is TRBD1 (5 bases). Germline assignment: CDR1 GTSNPN and CDR2 SVGIG (reference sequence). The CDR3 covers 13 residues. Trimming took 3 bases from V and 7 from J, leaving 15 bases between them. CDR3 loop: CAWSAIRVGGYTF. The CDR3, as DNA: TGTGCCTGGAGCGCCATCAGGGTCGGTGGCTACACCTTC.

The CDR3 here is CAWSRPLLVLEQYF. CDR3 coding DNA: TGTGCCTGGAGTCGGCCCCTACTAGTTCTCGAGCAGTACTTC. The chain joins TRBV30 to TRBJ2-7, with a possible D match to TRBD2 (5 bases). From germline, CDR1 is GTSNPN and CDR2 SVGIG (reference sequence). The CDR3 runs to 14 residues. Trimming took off 2 bases at V and 6 bases at J, with 17 bases between the two ends.

This clone was observed once. V usage is TRBV2 and J usage is TRBJ2-2; maybe TRBD2 (6 bases). V shed 6 bases and J shed 0 bases, with 11 bases lying between them. The CDR3 sequence is 15 residues long. Germline CDR1 SNHLY, CDR2 FYNNEI. CDR3 in DNA: TGTGCCAGCAGGGGCGGGACTTCGAACACCGGGGAGCTGTTTTTT. It codes for CASRGGTSNTGELFF.

This clone showed up just a few times. J is TRBJ2-7 and V is TRBV5-6; D is ambiguous. This CDR3 comprises 12 residues. V lost 2 bases to trimming and J lost 3 bases, with 6 bases between them. Germline V gene data show CDR1 as SGHDT and CDR2 as YYEEEE. The CDR3 nucleotides are TGTGCCAGCAGCTTCGGCAGCTACGAGCAGTACTTC. Translated, it gives CASSFGSYEQYF.

The gene calls are TRBV6-5 and TRBJ2-1; D is ambiguous. The CDR3 loop spans 15 amino acids. V lost 3 bases and J 2 bases, leaving 11 bases between the germline ends. Germline values: CDR1 MNHEY, CDR2 SVGAGI. DNA of the CDR3: TGTGCCAGCAGTTATCAAGCCGCGACCTACAATGAGCAGTTCTTC. Protein: CASSYQAATYNEQFF.

This chain links TRBV18 with TRBJ2-7, with D hard to call. Germline V CDR1 and CDR2: KGHSH, LQKENI. V lost 6 bases, J lost 4 bases, and 13 bases lay in between. CDR3 size: 13 residues. The CDR3 spells CASSREVNYEQYF. Written as DNA, the CDR3 is TGTGCCAGCTCCCGAGAAGTTAATTACGAGCAGTACTTC.

The gene calls are TRBV6-5 and TRBJ2-5; TRBD1 agrees at 7 bases. The DNA end is a closer match to TRBJ2-7, so the J assignment may be wrong. The germline gives CDR1 MNHEY, CDR2 SVGAGI. The CDR3 extends over 15 amino acids. CDR3 sequence reads: CASSFVQGQSYEQYF. CDR3 sequence (DNA): TGTGCCAGCAGTTTCGTTCAGGGACAGTCCTACGAGCAGTACTTC.

This clone appeared a few times. The rearrangement links TRBV28 to TRBJ2-5; D possibly uses TRBD1 or TRBD2 (5 bases each). The CDR3 length is 13 residues. Trimming stripped 6 bases from V and 0 bases from J, with 8 bases between. Germline V gene lookup returns CDR1 MDHEN and CDR2 SYDVKM. The CDR3 region has the DNA TGTGCCAGCAGCCCGGGACACCAAGAGACCCAGTACTTC. Translation: CASSPGHQETQYF.